Presented here are 15 T cell receptor beta chains from one specimen sequenced in a study of blood T cell repertoires in COVID-19. The data were produced by immunoSEQ multiplex PCR, yet TCRdb's version contains in-frame clones alone and is incomplete. Among about 130,000 clones listed, around 81% were seen once. The sequenced material came from peripheral blood. These receptors came from a man aged 40-49 years with active or convalescent COVID-19.

The chain links TRBV12-5 to TRBJ2-1; TRBD2 might be the D (6 bases). V was cut by 2 bases and J by 2 bases, with 16 bases left in between. CDR3 size: 17 residues. In germline, CDR1 is LGHNT, CDR2 FRNRAP. CDR3 protein: CASGLRQGGPPYNEQFF. Written as DNA, the CDR3 is TGTGCTAGTGGTTTGAGGCAGGGAGGACCCCCCTACAATGAGCAGTTCTTC. Based on the CDR3 plus reference TRBV12-5 and TRBJ2-1, the full variable domain is DARVTQTPRHKVTEMGQEVTMRCQPILGHNTVFWYRQTMMQGLELLAYFRNRAPLDDSGMPKDRFSAEMPDATLATLKIQPSEPRDSAVYFCASGLRQGGPPYNEQFFGPGTRLTVL.

V and J are TRBV7-3 and TRBJ1-2, with 7 nucleotides matching TRBD1. This CDR3 is 14 amino acids long. The V segment lost 5 bases and the J segment 7 bases; nucleotides outside the gene matches: 10. The germline V gene encodes CDR1 SGHTA and CDR2 FQGTGA. DNA of the CDR3: TGTGCCAGCAGCCCCGGACAGGTCGGTTCTGGCTACACCTTC. Its protein is CASSPGQVGSGYTF.

This clone was observed once. The gene calls are TRBV4-2 and TRBJ1-6; 7 bases agree with TRBD1. The CDR3 is made up of 15 amino acids. V was pared by 1 base and J by 10 bases, with 7 bases of the junction left unmatched. Germline values: CDR1 LGHNA, CDR2 YNFKEQ. In DNA, the CDR3 is TGTGCCAGCAGCCAAGGAGGGGGGACAGTCTCACCCCTCCACTTT. It translates to CASSQGGGTVSPLHF.

This clone showed up just once. The rearrangement joins TRBV7-2 to TRBJ2-5; the D gene is possibly TRBD1 (5 bases). CDR1 is SGHTA and CDR2 is FQGNSA in the germline V gene. This CDR3 contains 14 residues. With 5 bases removed from V and 1 base from J, the gap between germline ends came to 11 bases. The CDR3 reads CASSPTRAQETQYF. Written as DNA, the CDR3 is TGTGCCAGCAGCCCCACCAGGGCCCAAGAGACCCAGTACTTC.

This chain uses TRBV3-1 (or the pseudogene TRBV3-2) with TRBJ1-6; 9 positions agree with TRBD1. J lost 14 bases, V lost 3 bases, and 14 bases had no gene match. The CDR3 extends over 16 amino acids. The germline V gene encodes CDR1 LGHDT and CDR2 YNNKEL (reference sequence). The CDR3 region is CASSHDPGQGRASLHF. The CDR3, as DNA: TGTGCCAGCAGCCACGATCCGGGACAGGGTAGGGCATCCCTCCACTTT.

The gene calls are TRBV19 and TRBJ2-1, with 7 bases matching TRBD1. This CDR3 contains 13 residues. V dropped 5 bases and J dropped 13; count of bases not matched to a gene: 11. Germline CDR1 and CDR2: LNHDA and SQIVND (reference sequence). CDR3 sequence: CASSLTRGSGQFF. In DNA, the CDR3 is TGTGCCAGTAGTCTCACCAGGGGGTCGGGCCAGTTCTTC. The whole variable domain, filled in from reference TRBV19 and TRBJ2-1, reads DGGITQSPKYLFRKEGQNVTLSCEQNLNHDAMYWYRQDPGQGLRLIYYSQIVNDFQKGDIAEGYSVSREKKESFPLTVTSAQKNPTAFYLCASSLTRGSGQFFGPGTRLTVL.

The CDR3 region is CASSGDIRSTDTQYF. The CDR3 nucleotides are TGTGCCAGCAGTGGGGACATACGGAGCACAGATACGCAGTATTTT. The rearrangement links TRBV2 to TRBJ2-3; D possibly corresponds to TRBD1 (6 bases). CDR3 length: 15 residues. Germline V gives CDR1 SNHLY, CDR2 FYNNEI. Between the trimmed V and J ends, which lost 4 bases and 0 bases, there was a span of 11 bases.

The chain combines TRBV19 with TRBJ2-1, with 12 positions matching TRBD2. CDR1 and CDR2 (germline): LNHDA, SQIVND (reference sequence). This CDR3 spans 16 amino acids. The ends lost 3 bases at V and 8 bases at J; junction bases unmatched: 8. The CDR3 loop reads CASSMALAGGLYEQFF. Here the CDR3 DNA reads TGTGCCAGTAGTATGGCTCTAGCGGGGGGGCTTTATGAGCAGTTCTTC.

This rearrangement joins TRBV5-3 to TRBJ2-3; a weak D match, TRBD2 (5 bases). TRBV5-3 carries the ORF label, with uncertain function. This CDR3 is 12 amino acids long. Trimming pared 6 bases from V and 6 bases from J, leaving 11 bases between. CDR3 in amino acids: CARKLVADTQYF. CDR3 bases: TGTGCCAGAAAACTAGTAGCTGATACGCAGTATTTT.

This rearrangement joins TRBV29-1 to TRBJ2-7, with a possible D match to TRBD1 (5 bases). With 4 bases removed from V and 6 bases from J, the gap between germline ends came to 16 bases. The CDR3 extends over 13 amino acids. Germline V lookup: CDR1 SQVTM, CDR2 ANQGSEA. CDR3 sequence: CSVVRQGLVEQYF. DNA for the CDR3: TGCAGCGTTGTACGTCAGGGCTTGGTCGAGCAGTACTTC.

This chain links TRBV6-5 with TRBJ1-1, with TRBD1 as a possible D gene (5 bases). The germline V gene has CDR1 MNHEY and CDR2 SVGAGI. The ends were cut back, 7 bases at V and 1 base at J, with 10 bases in the middle. The length of the CDR3 is 13 residues. As DNA, the CDR3 is TGTGCCAGCAAGAGAGGACAGAACACTGAAGCTTTCTTT. This sequence encodes CASKRGQNTEAFF.

V is TRBV5-1 and J is TRBJ2-7, with 9 nucleotides matching TRBD1. This CDR3 is 14 amino acids long. Unmatched junction bases numbered 4, after V lost 4 bases and J lost 2 bases. Germline loops: CDR1 SGHRS, CDR2 YFSETQ. As DNA, the CDR3 is TGCGCCAGCAGCGTACGGGACAGGGCCTACGAGCAGTACTTC. It is translated as CASSVRDRAYEQYF.

The CDR3 sequence: CTSSSDRTHEQYF. CDR3 nucleotide sequence: TGCACCAGCAGCTCAGACAGAACCCACGAGCAGTACTTC. V usage is TRBV1 and J usage is TRBJ2-7; the DNA was not compared with TRBD1, the D call given in the table. TRBV1 represents a pseudogene. This CDR3 is built from 13 residues.

V usage is TRBV12-3 or TRBV12-4 and J usage is TRBJ1-2; D unresolved. CDR3 length: 13 amino acids. Trimming shortened V by 4 bases and J by 4 bases, and 10 bases separated the two germline ends. The CDR3 DNA follows: TGTGCCAGCAGTTATCCGGTTCTCTATGGCTACACCTTC. It specifies CASSYPVLYGYTF.

This clone was detected only once. The gene calls are TRBV18 and TRBJ1-5; no reliable D call. The CDR3 contains 17 residues. Germline CDR1 KGHSH, CDR2 LQKENI. Trimming cost V 3 bases and J 0 bases, with 15 bases left between them. CDR3 sequence reads: CASSPFIPGGSNQPQHF. For the CDR3, the DNA is TGTGCCAGCTCACCTTTCATTCCAGGAGGTAGCAATCAGCCCCAGCATTTT.